Listed below are T cell receptor beta chains from one sample, sequenced in a study of cytomegalovirus exposure and HLA in healthy donors. Method: immunoSEQ multiplex PCR; TCRdb's copy keeps in-frame clones and lacks some. The table records 90,000 to 110,000 clones, more than 70% of them present only once. Sequencing was done on a sample of PBMCs. The receptors originated from a woman aged 18-29 years in good health and CMV-seronegative. CDR3s include the opening cysteine and the closing phenylalanine or tryptophan. The D gene is left open where the match is weak. Clone size, where shown, is once, few, many, or a class for clones that have expanded.

V	J	D	size	DNA	CDR3
TRBV18	TRBJ2-1	.	.	TGTGCCAGCTCACATGACAGGCCCAATGAGCAGTTCTTC	CASSHDRPNEQFF
TRBV6-5	TRBJ2-5	.	.	TGTGCCAGCACCACGACGGGAATGGAAGAGACCCAGTACTTC	CASTTTGMEETQYF
TRBV7-2	TRBJ2-1	.	.	TGTGCCAGCAGCTTTAACGCAGGGGAGAGGAATGAGCAGTTCTTC	CASSFNAGERNEQFF
TRBV9	TRBJ2-7	.	.	TGTGCCAGCAGCGTTGGGCCCATCGGAGAGCAGTACTTC	CASSVGPIGEQYF
TRBV25-1	TRBJ1-3	.	.	TGTGCCAGCAGTGGACAGCTCTCTGGAAACACCATATATTTT	CASSGQLSGNTIYF
TRBV6-5	TRBJ2-3	.	.	TGTGCCAGCAGTTATACTAGCACAGATACGCAGTATTTT	CASSYTSTDTQYF
TRBV7-9	TRBJ1-5	.	few	TGTGCCAGCAGCTTAGGAGGGGGAAGGGTAGTTCAGCCCCAGCATTTT	CASSLGGGRVVQPQHF
TRBV7-8	TRBJ2-1	TRBD2	.	TGTGCCAGCAGCTTAACGGGACTAGCGGACAATGAGCAGTTCTTC	CASSLTGLADNEQFF
TRBV11-1	TRBJ2-7	TRBD2	once	TGTGCCAGCAGCTTTGGGACTAGCGGAGTTTACGAGCAGTACTTC	CASSFGTSGVYEQYF
TRBV7-6	TRBJ2-1	TRBD1	.	TGTGCCAGCGGGACAGCATTCCCCTACAATGAGCAGTTCTTC	CASGTAFPYNEQFF
TRBV5-6	TRBJ2-1	TRBD1	.	TGTGCCAGCAGCTCCGGACAGGGAGAGGGACCGGGCAATGAGCAGTTCTTC	CASSSGQGEGPGNEQFF
TRBV28	TRBJ1-5	.	.	TGTGCCAGCAGTTGGGGGGGGCCCCAGCATTTT	CASSWGGPQHF
TRBV7-2	TRBJ2-1	.	.	TGTGCCAGCAGCTTGGGACAAAACAATGAGCAGTTCTTC	CASSLGQNNEQFF
TRBV2	TRBJ2-1	TRBD1	.	TGTGCCAGCAGTGAAGGGGACAGCTCCTACAATGAGCAGTTCTTC	CASSEGDSSYNEQFF
TRBV28	TRBJ1-1	TRBD1	.	TGTGCCAGCAGGATACAGGGGTTTCGGGCTTTCTTT	CASRIQGFRAFF
TRBV6-5	TRBJ2-2	.	.	TGTGCCAGCAGTTACTCAGCGACCCCGTGGGCCGGGGAGCTGTTTTTT	CASSYSATPWAGELFF
TRBV7-2	TRBJ1-2	.	.	TGTGCCAGCAGCTTAGAAGCGGATGGGGGGAATGGCTACACCTTC	CASSLEADGGNGYTF
TRBV6-5	TRBJ1-2	TRBD1	once	TGTGCCACCCACGAGACAGGGGGATATGGCTACACCTTC	CATHETGGYGYTF
TRBV6-5	TRBJ1-2	.	.	TGTGCCAGCAGTCGAAACCACAGGGTTGATTATGGCTACACCTTC	CASSRNHRVDYGYTF
TRBV6-5	TRBJ2-5	TRBD2	once	TGTGCCAGCAGTAAACCCGGGACTAGCGGTGTTCCCCAGTACTTC	CASSKPGTSGVPQYF
TRBV20-1	TRBJ2-3	.	.	TGCAGTGCTGGCCCCCCTACGCAGTATTTT	CSAGPPTQYF
TRBV7-8	TRBJ2-7	.	.	TGTGCCAGCAGCCCCTACGCAGGGGCCTCCTACGAGCAGTACTTC	CASSPYAGASYEQYF
TRBV13	TRBJ2-1	TRBD1	.	TGTGCCAGCAGCCATCCACGGGACAGGCCCCTTGAGCAGTTCTTC	CASSHPRDRPLEQFF
TRBV30	TRBJ1-2	.	few	TGTGCCTGGGGTCAGGCTTATGGCTACACCTTC	CAWGQAYGYTF
TRBV30	TRBJ2-1	.	once	TGTGCCTGTACAGGGCGCGGTGAGCAGTTCTTC	CACTGRGEQFF
TRBV2	TRBJ2-2	TRBD2	.	TGTGCCAGCAAGGCGGGAGAGGACGGGGAGCTGTTTTTT	CASKAGEDGELFF
TRBV6-7	TRBJ2-7	.	.	TGTGCCAGCAGTTCCTGCAGGGGCTACGAGCAGTACTTC	CASSSCRGYEQYF
TRBV6-5	TRBJ2-5	.	.	TGTGCCAGCAGTCCGCCGGGAGAACAAGAGACCCAGTACTTC	CASSPPGEQETQYF
TRBV18	TRBJ2-5	TRBD1	few	TGTGCCAGCTCACCGGACAGGGGGGGAGAGACCCAGTACTTC	CASSPDRGGETQYF
TRBV28	TRBJ2-2	.	once	TGTGCCAGCAGTTTCCTACAGGGTTACACCGGGGAGCTGTTTTTT	CASSFLQGYTGELFF
TRBV1	TRBJ2-7	.	.	TGCACCAGCAGCCGGGGCCCCTCCTACGAGCAGTACTTC	CTSSRGPSYEQYF
TRBV28	TRBJ2-7	.	.	TGTGCCAGCAGCCCCACTAGCTGGTATACCTACGAGCAGTACTTC	CASSPTSWYTYEQYF
TRBV4-3	TRBJ2-3	TRBD1	.	TGCGCCAGCAGCCAAGTTGGACAGGGGGTCTCCGCTACGCAGTATTTT	CASSQVGQGVSATQYF
TRBV29-1	TRBJ1-2	TRBD1	.	TGCAGCGTTCCCAGGGACAGGGATGTGGGTGGCTACACCTTC	CSVPRDRDVGGYTF
TRBV27	TRBJ2-3	.	.	TGTGCCAGCAGTTTCCTGACTAGTTTCGGAGATACGCAGTATTTT	CASSFLTSFGDTQYF
TRBV7-2	TRBJ1-5	TRBD1	.	TGTGCCAGCAGCTTAGGGGGGGACAGCTACAATCAGCCCCAGCATTTT	CASSLGGDSYNQPQHF
TRBV9	TRBJ2-2	TRBD2	.	TGTGCCAGCAGCGTAGGAGGAACGGGGGGGACCGGGGAGCTGTTTTTT	CASSVGGTGGTGELFF
TRBV27	TRBJ2-1	TRBD1	.	TGTGCCAGCAGTTTCCGACAGGGGCCCTACAATGAGCAGTTCTTC	CASSFRQGPYNEQFF
TRBV30	TRBJ1-1	.	.	TGTGCCTTCCTAAAAAACACTGAAGCTTTCTTT	CAFLKNTEAFF
TRBV11-3	TRBJ1-1	.	.	TGTGCCAGCAGCCCGGGGGGGGTTGGGATGAACACTGAAGCTTTCTTT	CASSPGGVGMNTEAFF
TRBV2	TRBJ2-3	TRBD2	.	TGTGCCAGCAGTGAAGAAGGGGGACTAGCGGGAGTAGGGGGCACAGATACGCAGTATTTT	CASSEEGGLAGVGGTDTQYF
TRBV10-3	TRBJ1-4	TRBD1	.	TGTGCCATCAGTGAGGATGAGACAGGGAACAATGAAAAACTGTTTTTT	CAISEDETGNNEKLFF
TRBV6-1	TRBJ2-3	TRBD1	.	TGTGCCAGCCTGCCTCAGGGGGCCTACCCAGATACGCAGTATTTT	CASLPQGAYPDTQYF